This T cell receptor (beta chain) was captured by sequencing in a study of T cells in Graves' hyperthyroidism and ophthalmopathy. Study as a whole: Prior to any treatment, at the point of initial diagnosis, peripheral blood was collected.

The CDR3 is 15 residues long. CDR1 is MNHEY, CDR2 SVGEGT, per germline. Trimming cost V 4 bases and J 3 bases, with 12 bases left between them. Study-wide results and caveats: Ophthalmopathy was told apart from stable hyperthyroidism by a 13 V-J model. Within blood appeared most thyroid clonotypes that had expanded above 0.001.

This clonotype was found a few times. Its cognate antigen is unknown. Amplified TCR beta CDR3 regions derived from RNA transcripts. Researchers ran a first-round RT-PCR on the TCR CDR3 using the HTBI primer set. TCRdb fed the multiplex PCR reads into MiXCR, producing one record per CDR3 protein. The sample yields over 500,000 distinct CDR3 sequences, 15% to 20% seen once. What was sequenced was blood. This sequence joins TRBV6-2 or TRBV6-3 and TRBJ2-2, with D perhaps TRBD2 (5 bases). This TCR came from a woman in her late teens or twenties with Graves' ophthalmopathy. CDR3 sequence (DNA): TGTGCCAGCAGTTGGGCGGGTTGGGACACCGGGGAGCTGTTTTTT. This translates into CASSWAGWDTGELFF.